These 15 T cell receptor beta chains were sequenced from one sample in a study of blood T cell repertoires in COVID-19. The method was immunoSEQ multiplex PCR; TCRdb's version includes in-frame clones alone and lacks a portion of them. The table shows fewer than 350,000 clones, with roughly 90% occurring only once. The material sequenced was peripheral blood. All receptors come from a young woman with COVID-19, enrolled during active disease.

The chain has TRBV19 and TRBJ2-1, with 7 bases matching TRBD2. Germline CDR1 is LNHDA and CDR2 is SQIVND (reference sequence). Unmatched junction bases numbered 6, after V lost 5 bases and J lost 5 bases. This CDR3 has 14 residues. The DNA for the CDR3 is TGTGCCAGTAGTTCTCCGGGGAGGGACAATGAGCAGTTCTTC. Its translation is CASSSPGRDNEQFF.

The genes are TRBV27 and TRBJ2-7; 8 bases are shared with TRBD2. The junction had 10 bases not matched to a gene; V was cut back by 5 bases and J by 4 bases. The germline gives CDR1 MNHEY, CDR2 SMNVEV (reference sequence). The CDR3 spans 15 residues. The CDR3 sequence is CASSHKREPWYEQYF. The CDR3 coding sequence is TGTGCCAGCAGTCACAAGCGGGAGCCGTGGTACGAGCAGTACTTC.

J is TRBJ1-5 and V is TRBV21-1. TRBV21-1 is termed a pseudogene. CDR3 length: 18 residues. CDR3 sequence (DNA): TGTGCCAGCAGCAAAGGAGGAGCGGGGAGGTGGAATGGTCAGCCCCAGCATTTT. Its translation is CASSKGGAGRWNGQPQHF.

This clone was found once. The chain recombines TRBV7-9 with TRBJ2-7, with 14 bases fitting TRBD2. The CDR3 loop spans 17 amino acids. The V gene's germline CDR1 is SEHNR and CDR2 FQNEAQ (reference sequence). Trimming removed 2 bases from V and 5 bases from J; junction bases left unmatched: 8. CDR3 DNA: TGTGCCAGCAGCTTACCGGGACTAGCGGGAGAGGGCCACGAGCAGTACTTC. It encodes CASSLPGLAGEGHEQYF.

For the CDR3, the DNA is TGTGCCAGCAGTGAAGACAGGGGACGGAGAGAGACCCAGTACTTC. Translation: CASSEDRGRRETQYF. The chain combines TRBV2 with TRBJ2-5, with TRBD1 identical over 7 bases. J gave up 4 bases and V 1 base, and 6 bases lay outside the gene matches. CDR1 and CDR2 from the germline V gene are SNHLY and FYNNEI. This CDR3 is 15 amino acids long.

The chain recombines TRBV7-2 with TRBJ2-3; D is perhaps TRBD2 (6 bases). V shed 3 bases and J shed 4 bases, with 17 bases lying between them. The CDR3 contains 16 residues. In germline, CDR1 is SGHTA, CDR2 FQGNSA. The CDR3 protein is CASSFDPGSRSDTQYF. The CDR3 DNA reads as TGTGCCAGCAGCTTTGACCCCGGGAGTAGGTCAGATACGCAGTATTTT.

This chain connects TRBV2 to TRBJ2-1; TRBD2 agrees at 10 bases. The CDR3 is 13 residues long. The V gene end was trimmed by 4 bases and the J gene end by 9 bases; junction bases not matched to a gene: 3. Germline CDR1 reads SNHLY; CDR2 reads FYNNEI. CDR3 sequence reads: CASSGLAGVEQFF. Here the CDR3 DNA reads TGTGCCAGCAGTGGGCTAGCGGGAGTTGAGCAGTTCTTC.

The rearrangement links TRBV6-5 to TRBJ1-1, with no clear D. V was trimmed by 9 bases and J by 3 bases, leaving 17 bases between them. Germline V gene data show CDR1 as MNHEY and CDR2 as SVGAGI. The CDR3 contains 14 residues. The CDR3 DNA follows: TGTGCCAGTTTTCCGGGGTACGGAGACACTGAAGCTTTCTTT. Protein sequence: CASFPGYGDTEAFF.

The chain carries TRBV7-9 and TRBJ2-7, with 10 bases lining up with TRBD1. V lost 0 bases, J lost 7 bases, and 6 bases stayed unmatched. Germline V gene sequence: CDR1 SEHNR, CDR2 FQNEAQ (reference sequence). The CDR3 loop spans 15 amino acids. CDR3 coding DNA: TGTGCCAGCAGCTTAGCGTCTTGGACAGGGGGAGAGCAGTACTTC. Translation gives CASSLASWTGGEQYF. The whole variable domain, filled in from reference TRBV7-9 and TRBJ2-7, reads DTGVSQNPRHKITKRGQNVTFRCDPISEHNRLYWYRQTLGQGPEFLTYFQNEAQLEKSRLLSDRFSAERPKGSFSTLEIQRTEQGDSAMYLCASSLASWTGGEQYFGPGTRLTVT.

This clone was recorded a few times. The rearrangement uses TRBV6-5 and TRBJ2-7; TRBD2 matches 8 bases. V was pared by 4 bases and J by 5 bases, with 10 bases of the junction left unmatched. The CDR3 has 15 amino acids. The germline gives CDR1 MNHEY, CDR2 SVGAGI. The CDR3 loop is CASSFRSGRWNEQYF. Written as DNA, the CDR3 is TGTGCCAGCAGTTTCCGGAGCGGGAGATGGAACGAGCAGTACTTC.

This clone was detected only once. The J gene is TRBJ1-4, the V gene TRBV5-1; 8 positions match TRBD1. Germline V gene sequence: CDR1 SGHRS, CDR2 YFSETQ. V shed 1 base and J 0 bases; nucleotides not matched to a gene: 8. The CDR3 totals 18 residues. The CDR3 nucleotides are TGCGCCAGCAGCTTGCGGACAGGGAGATTTGCAACTAATGAAAAACTGTTTTTT. This translates into CASSLRTGRFATNEKLFF.

The V and J genes are TRBV9 and TRBJ2-5, with a tentative D call TRBD1 (6 bases). The CDR3 has 14 residues. Trimming took 3 bases from V and 4 from J, leaving 13 bases between them. The V gene's germline CDR1 is SGDLS and CDR2 YYNGEE. CDR3 protein: CASSETGIGETQYF. The CDR3 DNA is TGTGCCAGCAGCGAAACAGGGATAGGAGAGACCCAGTACTTC. The full variable domain, its missing parts supplied by reference TRBV9 and TRBJ2-5, is DSGVTQTPKHLITATGQRVTLRCSPRSGDLSVYWYQQSLDQGLQFLIQYYNGEERAKGNILERFSAQQFPDLHSELNLSSLELGDSALYFCASSETGIGETQYFGPGTRLLVL.

This clone was detected ten times or more. J is TRBJ2-3 and V is TRBV9; TRBD1 aligns across 9 bases. CDR1 is SGDLS and CDR2 is YYNGEE in the germline V gene. The CDR3 extends over 15 amino acids. After removal of 7 bases from V and 2 bases from J, the junction contained 8 bases not matched to a gene. The CDR3 nucleotides read TGTGCCAGCGGTACAGGGGGCGCCAACACAGATACGCAGTATTTT. It specifies CASGTGGANTDTQYF.

V is TRBV30 and J is TRBJ1-4; no clear D gene. Germline V gene sequence: CDR1 GTSNPN, CDR2 SVGIG (reference sequence). Trimming took 5 bases from V and 5 from J, leaving 12 bases between them. The CDR3 sequence is 13 residues long. The CDR3, as DNA: TGTGCCTGGCGGAGTAAAAAGAATGAAAAACTGTTTTTT. This codes for CAWRSKKNEKLFF.

This chain joins TRBV30 and TRBJ2-5; 10 bases are a match to TRBD2. The germline CDR1 and CDR2 sequences are GTSNPN and SVGIG (reference sequence). The CDR3 covers 13 residues. Trimming cost V 3 bases and J 4 bases; bases outside gene matches: 2. The CDR3 nucleotides are TGTGCCTGGAGGCTAGCGGGAGTAGAGACCCAGTACTTC. The encoded protein is CAWRLAGVETQYF.